This TCR beta chain was recovered during a study of a mutant IDH1 vaccine in newly diagnosed glioma (dated by TCRdb to the early 2020s). About the full investigation: Eight vaccinations were administered to patients in weeks 1, 3, 5, 7, 11, 15, 19 and 23, corresponding to visits V03 through V10. Vaccination started 4-6 weeks after radiotherapy alone, or was given together with temozolomide cycles in the groups whose treatment included chemotherapy. Of the approximately 30 treated patients, roughly 60% were male and approximately 38% were female, and the mean age was around 40 years. Before enrollment, most patients had been given radiochemotherapy with temozolomide as standard therapy, while the rest had received either radiotherapy alone or temozolomide alone. Six visits were used for peripheral blood collection: V03 (baseline), V05, V07, V10, V12 and V13. For exploratory analyses, longitudinal TCRB deep sequencing was carried out in about 26 treated patients wherever samples were available.

The library was prepared using the immunoSEQ multiplex PCR assay. Rearranged TCR beta chain sequences were amplified using the hsTCRB Kit according to the manufacturer's protocol. TCRB libraries were sequenced on an Illumina MiSeq. The original pipeline was this. Demultiplexing, trimming and gene mapping were performed with the kit vendor's proprietary platform. The table was pulled from immuneACCESS by TCRdb, which kept in-frame rearrangements only. Such tables lose some clones; where checked, under half of the loss comes from unresolved V genes, and the rest has no known cause. Clone size and the V and J calls come from that table; the DNA yielded D and trimming. Counted in this sample were almost 30,000 clones; around 87% of them appeared once. Clones ranked in the top ten supply approximately 3.3% of the sample. What this sample's time point label stands for: week 5, during vaccination. Every vaccine dose consisted of 300 ug of a 20-mer mutant IDH1 peptide in Montanide, administered subcutaneously together with topical imiquimod. Newly diagnosed WHO grade 3 or 4 IDH1-mutant astrocytomas showing loss of nuclear ATRX were present in the donors. The samples were drawn from NOA16, a multicentre, single-arm, open-label phase I trial in Germany that tested a mutant IDH1 peptide vaccine in humans for the first time. Genomic DNA for TCRB sequencing was extracted from EDTA blood using the DNeasy Blood and Tissue Kit.

In the case of this clone: What this receptor recognizes is not known. Per-base quality was not reported, and no clone a single base away is much larger than it.

General findings and caveats noted by the study authors: PBMC samples for TCRB deep sequencing were selected based on availability. Vaccine-induced immune responses across multiple MHC alleles were detected in 90% to 95% of patients. Pseudoprogression appeared unrelated to alterations in the top peripheral T cell clonotypes detected by TCRB sequencing. According to the authors, sample limitations meant that analyses of patient blood samples could not be reproduced.

The CDR3, from cysteine to phenylalanine, totals 11 residues. Just CDR3 DNA is preserved here, 33 bases in frame from base 1. A distance of 4 bases separates the germline ends of V and J, which lose 0 bases and 6 bases respectively. The germline V gene gives CDR1 as SGHRS and CDR2 as YFSETQ. The receptor comes from a woman aged 35 to 49 with glioma. Some clones in this sample may be carry-over from other donors' samples. Recombination joined TRBV5-1 with TRBJ2-7, with an unclear D gene assignment. The material was peripheral blood mononuclear cells (PBMCs), obtained from a glioma patient whose treatment included an IDH1 peptide vaccine. The nucleotide sequence is TGCGCCAGCAGCTTGGGGGCCGAGCAGTACTTC. The encoded protein is CASSLGAEQYF.